This TCR beta chain is from a study of blood T cell repertoires in COVID-19. For the study at large: Sample material is recorded as cDNA or gDNA derived from T cells, B-cell-depleted T cells, or PBMCs.

The germline V gene encodes CDR1 LNHDA and CDR2 SQIVND (reference sequence). This CDR3 has 13 residues. Trimming shortened V by 11 bases and J by 1 base, and 14 bases separated the two germline ends. Study processing details: Amplification from reference gene primers served as the basis for estimated nucleated cell counts. Generated by immunoSEQ multiplex PCR, the TCRdb table keeps only in-frame clones and is missing some. D and trimming were read from the DNA, whereas the V and J calls and clone size are those reported in that table. In the table there are more than 150,000 clones, roughly four fifths of which are singletons.

The V and J genes are TRBV19 and TRBJ1-1, with D possibly being TRBD1 (5 bases). The sequenced sample was PBMCs or T cells enriched from blood (not recorded which). This TCR derives from a man aged 40-55 years who had recovered from COVID-19. The CDR3 DNA follows: TGTGCCGGCAAACAAACAGGGAACACTGAAGCTTTCTTT. It specifies CAGKQTGNTEAFF.